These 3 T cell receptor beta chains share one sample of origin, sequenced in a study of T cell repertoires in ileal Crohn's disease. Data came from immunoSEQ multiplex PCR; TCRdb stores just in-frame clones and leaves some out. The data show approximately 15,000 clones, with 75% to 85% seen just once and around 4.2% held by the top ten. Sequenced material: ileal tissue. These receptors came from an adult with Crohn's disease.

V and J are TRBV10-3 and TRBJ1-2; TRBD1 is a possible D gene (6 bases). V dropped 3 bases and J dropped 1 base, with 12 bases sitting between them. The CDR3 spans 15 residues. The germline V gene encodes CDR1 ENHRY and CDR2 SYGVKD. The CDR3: CAISDGTSNNYGYTF. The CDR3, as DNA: TGTGCCATCAGTGATGGGACAAGTAATAACTATGGCTACACCTTC.

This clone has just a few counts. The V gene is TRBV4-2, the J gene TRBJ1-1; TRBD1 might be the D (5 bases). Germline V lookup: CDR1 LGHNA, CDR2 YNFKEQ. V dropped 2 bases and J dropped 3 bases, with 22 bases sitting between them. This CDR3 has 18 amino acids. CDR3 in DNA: TGTGCCAGCAGCCAATACTTCGGGTGGGCAGGGAGGGACACTGAAGCTTTCTTT. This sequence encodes CASSQYFGWAGRDTEAFF.

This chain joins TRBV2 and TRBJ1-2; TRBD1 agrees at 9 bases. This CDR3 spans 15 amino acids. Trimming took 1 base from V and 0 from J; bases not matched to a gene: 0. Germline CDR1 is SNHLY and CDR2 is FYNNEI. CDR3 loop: CASSEGQGANYGYTF. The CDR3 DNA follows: TGTGCCAGCAGTGAAGGACAGGGGGCTAACTATGGCTACACCTTC.